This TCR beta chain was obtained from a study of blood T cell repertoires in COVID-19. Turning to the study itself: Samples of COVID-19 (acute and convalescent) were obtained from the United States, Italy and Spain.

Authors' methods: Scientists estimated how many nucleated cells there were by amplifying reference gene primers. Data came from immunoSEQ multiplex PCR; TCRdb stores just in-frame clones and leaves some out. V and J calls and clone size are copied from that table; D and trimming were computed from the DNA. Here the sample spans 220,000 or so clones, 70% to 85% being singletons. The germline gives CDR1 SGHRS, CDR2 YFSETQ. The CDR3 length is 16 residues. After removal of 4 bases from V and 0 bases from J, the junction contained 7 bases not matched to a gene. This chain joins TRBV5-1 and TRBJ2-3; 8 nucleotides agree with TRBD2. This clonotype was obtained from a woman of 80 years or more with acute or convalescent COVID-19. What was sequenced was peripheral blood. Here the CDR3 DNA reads TGCGCCAGCAGCACCCCGAGCGGGGGAAGCACAGATACGCAGTATTTT. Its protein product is CASSTPSGGSTDTQYF.